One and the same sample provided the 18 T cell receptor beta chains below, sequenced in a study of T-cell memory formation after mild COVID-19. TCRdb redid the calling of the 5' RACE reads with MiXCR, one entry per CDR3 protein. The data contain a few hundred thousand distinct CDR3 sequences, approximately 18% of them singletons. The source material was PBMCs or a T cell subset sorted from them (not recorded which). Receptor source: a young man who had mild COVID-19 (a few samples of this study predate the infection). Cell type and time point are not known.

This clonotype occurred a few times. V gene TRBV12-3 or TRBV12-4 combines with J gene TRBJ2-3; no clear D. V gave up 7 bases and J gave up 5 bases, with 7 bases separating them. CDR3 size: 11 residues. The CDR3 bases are TGTGCCAGCAAACTGGGAGATACGCAGTATTTT. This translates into CASKLGDTQYF.

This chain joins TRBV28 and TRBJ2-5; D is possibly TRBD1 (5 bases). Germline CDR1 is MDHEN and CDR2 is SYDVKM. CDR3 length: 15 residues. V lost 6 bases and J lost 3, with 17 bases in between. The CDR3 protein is CASSPEGVWKETQYF. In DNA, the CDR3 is TGTGCCAGCAGCCCAGAAGGGGTCTGGAAAGAGACCCAGTACTTC.

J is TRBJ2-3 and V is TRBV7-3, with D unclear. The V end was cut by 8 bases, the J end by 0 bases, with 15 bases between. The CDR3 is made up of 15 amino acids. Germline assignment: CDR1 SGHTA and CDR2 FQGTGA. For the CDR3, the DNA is TGTGCCAGCCCTAAAGACGGCTATAGCACAGATACGCAGTATTTT. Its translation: CASPKDGYSTDTQYF.

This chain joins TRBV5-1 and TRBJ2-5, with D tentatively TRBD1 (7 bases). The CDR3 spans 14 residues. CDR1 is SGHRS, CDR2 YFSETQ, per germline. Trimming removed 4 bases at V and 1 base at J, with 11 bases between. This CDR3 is CASSAGQTQETQYF. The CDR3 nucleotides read TGCGCCAGCAGCGCGGGACAGACCCAAGAGACCCAGTACTTC.

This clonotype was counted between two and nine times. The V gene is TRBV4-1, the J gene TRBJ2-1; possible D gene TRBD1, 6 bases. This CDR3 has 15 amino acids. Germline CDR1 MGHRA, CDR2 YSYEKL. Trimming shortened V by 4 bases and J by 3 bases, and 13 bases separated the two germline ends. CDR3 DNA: TGCGCCAGCAGCCCCGGACAGAGAAGCTACAATGAGCAGTTCTTC. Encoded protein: CASSPGQRSYNEQFF.

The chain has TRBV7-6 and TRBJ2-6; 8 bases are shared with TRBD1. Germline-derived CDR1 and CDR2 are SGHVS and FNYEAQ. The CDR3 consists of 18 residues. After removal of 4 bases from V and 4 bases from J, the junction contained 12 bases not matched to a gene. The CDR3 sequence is CASSSHWDRLSGANVLTF. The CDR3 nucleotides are TGTGCCAGCAGCTCCCACTGGGACAGGCTCTCCGGGGCCAACGTCCTGACTTTC.

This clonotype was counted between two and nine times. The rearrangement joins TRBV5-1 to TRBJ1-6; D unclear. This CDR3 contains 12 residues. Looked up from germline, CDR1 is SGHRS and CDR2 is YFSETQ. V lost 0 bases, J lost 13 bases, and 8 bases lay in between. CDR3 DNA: TGCGCCAGCAGCTTGGAGTTTTCCCCCCTCCACTTT. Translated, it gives CASSLEFSPLHF.

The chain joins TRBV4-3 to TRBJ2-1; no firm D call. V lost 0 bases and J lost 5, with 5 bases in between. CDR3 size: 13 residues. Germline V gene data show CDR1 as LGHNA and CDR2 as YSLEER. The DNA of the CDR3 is TGCGCCAGCAGCCAAGAAACACACAATGAGCAGTTCTTC. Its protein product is CASSQETHNEQFF.

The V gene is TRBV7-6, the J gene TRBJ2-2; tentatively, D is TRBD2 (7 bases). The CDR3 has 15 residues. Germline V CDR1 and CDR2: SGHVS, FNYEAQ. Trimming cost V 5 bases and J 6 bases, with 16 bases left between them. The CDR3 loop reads CASSPLGGRAGELFF. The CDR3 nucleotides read TGTGCCAGCAGCCCCCTCGGGGGGCGGGCCGGGGAGCTGTTTTTT.

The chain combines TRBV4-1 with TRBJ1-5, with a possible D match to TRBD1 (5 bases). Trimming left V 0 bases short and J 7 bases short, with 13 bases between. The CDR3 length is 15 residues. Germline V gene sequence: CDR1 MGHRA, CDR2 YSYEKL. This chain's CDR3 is CASSQDGGSGQPQHF. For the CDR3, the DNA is TGCGCCAGCAGCCAAGACGGGGGATCGGGCCAGCCCCAGCATTTT.

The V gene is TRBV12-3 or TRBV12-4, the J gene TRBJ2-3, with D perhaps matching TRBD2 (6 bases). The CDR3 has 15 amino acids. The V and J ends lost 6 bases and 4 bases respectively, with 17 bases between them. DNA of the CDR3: TGTGCCAGCAGAAGTAACAATGGAGGGGCAGATACGCAGTATTTT. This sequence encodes CASRSNNGGADTQYF.

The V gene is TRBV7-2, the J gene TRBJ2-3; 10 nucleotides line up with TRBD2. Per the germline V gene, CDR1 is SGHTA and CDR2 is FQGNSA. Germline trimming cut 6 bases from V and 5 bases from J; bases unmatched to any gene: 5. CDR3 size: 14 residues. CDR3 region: CASRPTSGRDTQYF. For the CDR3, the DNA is TGTGCCAGCAGACCGACTAGCGGGCGAGATACGCAGTATTTT.

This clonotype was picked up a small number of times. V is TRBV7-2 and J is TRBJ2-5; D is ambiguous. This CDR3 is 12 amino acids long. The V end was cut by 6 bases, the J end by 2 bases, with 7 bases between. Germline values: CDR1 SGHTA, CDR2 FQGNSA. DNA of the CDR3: TGTGCCAGCAGTAGACAACAAGAGACCCAGTACTTC. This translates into CASSRQQETQYF. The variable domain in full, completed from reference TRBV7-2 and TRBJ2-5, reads GAGVSQSPSNKVTEKGKDVELRCDPISGHTALYWYRQSLGQGLEFLIYFQGNSAPDKSGLPSDRFSAERTGGSVSTLTIQRTQQEDSAVYLCASSRQQETQYFGPGTRLLVL.

The CDR3 DNA reads TGTGCCAGCAGAAGTGGAGCGGGGGGTGACAATGAGCAGTTCTTC. Translation gives CASRSGAGGDNEQFF. This rearrangement joins TRBV3-1 to TRBJ2-1; 9 nucleotides agree with TRBD2. CDR1 and CDR2 from the germline V gene are LGHDT and YNNKEL (reference sequence). This CDR3 spans 15 amino acids. V gave up 6 bases and J gave up 5 bases; unmatched junction bases: 8.

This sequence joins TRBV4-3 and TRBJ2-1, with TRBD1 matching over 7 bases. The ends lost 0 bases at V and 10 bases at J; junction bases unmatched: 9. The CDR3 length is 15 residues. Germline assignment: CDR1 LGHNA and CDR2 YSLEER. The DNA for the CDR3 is TGCGCCAGCAGCCAAGATGGCCGTGGGACAGCCGAGCAGTTCTTC. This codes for CASSQDGRGTAEQFF.

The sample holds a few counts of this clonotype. The CDR3 reads CASFKAGGTDTQYF. The CDR3 DNA is TGTGCCAGCTTTAAAGCGGGGGGCACAGATACGCAGTATTTT. The chain uses TRBV2 and TRBJ2-3; TRBD2 matches at 8 bases. Trimming removed 8 bases from V and 1 base from J; junction bases left unmatched: 5. CDR1 is SNHLY and CDR2 is FYNNEI in the germline V gene. This CDR3 is built from 14 residues.

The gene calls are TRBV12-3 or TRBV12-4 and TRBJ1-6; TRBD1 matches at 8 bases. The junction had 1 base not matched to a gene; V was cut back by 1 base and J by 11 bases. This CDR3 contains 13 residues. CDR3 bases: TGTGCCAGCAGTTTAGGGACAGGGACACCCCTCCACTTT. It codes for CASSLGTGTPLHF.

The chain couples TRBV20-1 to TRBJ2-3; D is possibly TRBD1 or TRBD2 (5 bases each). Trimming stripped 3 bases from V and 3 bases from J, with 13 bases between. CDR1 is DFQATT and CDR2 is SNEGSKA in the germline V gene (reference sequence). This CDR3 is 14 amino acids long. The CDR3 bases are TGCAGTGCTAGCAGGGACGGCCGGACAGATACGCAGTATTTT. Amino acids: CSASRDGRTDTQYF.